These T cell receptor beta chains were read from a single sample in a study of chemoradiotherapy in HPV16-positive cancers. Sequencing was performed with immunoSEQ multiplex PCR; in TCRdb, only in-frame clones are kept and a portion is missing. This sample carries 25,000 to 35,000 clones, around 84% of them seen once, and the ten largest clones take approximately 5.5%. This specimen was blood, taken from a patient who underwent chemoradiotherapy. Every receptor here comes from a human donor with HPV-associated anogenital cancer. The conserved cysteine and the conserved F or W are not part of the CDR3 here.

CDR3aa: ASSQTSGVGAQY
v_gene: TRBV2

CDR3aa: ASSEQGMGTEAF
v_gene: TRBV5-6

CDR3aa: ASILRAADMNTEAF
v_gene: TRBV5-8

CDR3aa: ASSLFDRVHQPQH
v_gene: TRBV5-6

CDR3aa: ASSVGPGGDEQY
v_gene: TRBV9

CDR3aa: AISENRGGYT
v_gene: TRBV10-3

CDR3aa: AWGRQGDSPLH
v_gene: TRBV30

CDR3aa: ASSLRGTEAF
v_gene: TRBV5-6

CDR3aa: SVEIVYGYT
v_gene: TRBV29-1

CDR3aa: AWSVIQGSYGYT
v_gene: TRBV30

CDR3aa: ASSLRPGVGLNEKLF
v_gene: TRBV5-4

CDR3aa: ASSRLAGGNNEQF
v_gene: TRBV2

CDR3aa: ASKRVQGGYT
v_gene: TRBV2

CDR3aa: ASSPDVSSYNEQF
v_gene: TRBV18

CDR3aa: ASTLNEGGEQF
v_gene: TRBV5-1

CDR3aa: ASSLEGTGGPQETQY
v_gene: TRBV5-1

CDR3aa: ASSFSSGTSGGAGETQY
v_gene: TRBV7-2

CDR3aa: ASSLGTSGGAEQF
v_gene: TRBV5-1

CDR3aa: ASSYAATGGEKLF
v_gene: TRBV9

CDR3aa: ASSESGGLYNGYT
v_gene: TRBV6-1

CDR3aa: ASSFVMNTEAF
v_gene: TRBV19

CDR3aa: ASSIDKDRAGNQPQH
v_gene: TRBV19

CDR3aa: ASGPAGGLRNEQF
v_gene: TRBV6-5

CDR3aa: ASSLDAGGTEAF
v_gene: TRBV5-1

CDR3aa: ASSLALEGAEAF
v_gene: TRBV7-8

CDR3aa: ASSLGVRAGDYGYT
v_gene: TRBV5-1

CDR3aa: ASSQDIRQGANSPLH
v_gene: TRBV4-1

CDR3aa: ASSLSPLYGYT
v_gene: TRBV5-1

CDR3aa: ASTARQSSFSGANVLT
v_gene: TRBV4-2

CDR3aa: ASSRKTYGYT
v_gene: TRBV7-7

CDR3aa: ASSEWGTEFFEETQY
v_gene: TRBV2

CDR3aa: ASHLAGGTGANVLT
v_gene: TRBV7-2

CDR3aa: SALVLTEAF
v_gene: TRBV20-1

CDR3aa: ASSGPIRGPFSYEQY
v_gene: TRBV2

CDR3aa: ASSLTVISYNSPLH
v_gene: TRBV5-1

CDR3aa: AWSEFTAAQH
v_gene: TRBV30

CDR3aa: ASTRQGGSSGANVLT
v_gene: TRBV4-2

CDR3aa: ASSESLAGDEQF
v_gene: TRBV2

CDR3aa: ASSFQGQREFNYGYT
v_gene: TRBV28

CDR3aa: ASSLGTGTDTQY
v_gene: TRBV5-1

CDR3aa: ASSQDLRADTDTQY
v_gene: TRBV14

CDR3aa: ASSWSPRAMTNTGELF
v_gene: TRBV18

CDR3aa: ASSLEINQPQH
v_gene: TRBV7-6

CDR3aa: ASSFPRGPGTEAF
v_gene: TRBV7-2

CDR3aa: ASSLTMNQPQH
v_gene: TRBV7-2

CDR3aa: ASYRQGAFTDTQY
v_gene: TRBV2

CDR3aa: ASSQDWPSGYEQY
v_gene: TRBV4-1

CDR3aa: ASSSPTLGRGNTEAF
v_gene: TRBV19

CDR3aa: ASSQDLRGSTDTQY
v_gene: TRBV4-1

CDR3aa: ASSGTSNQPQH
v_gene: TRBV6-6